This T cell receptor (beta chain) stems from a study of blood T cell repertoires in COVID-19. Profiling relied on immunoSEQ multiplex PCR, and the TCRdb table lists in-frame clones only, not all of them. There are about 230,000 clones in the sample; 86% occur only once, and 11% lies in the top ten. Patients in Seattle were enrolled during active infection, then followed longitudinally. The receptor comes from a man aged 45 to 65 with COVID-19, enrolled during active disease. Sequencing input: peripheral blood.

The CDR3 loop reads CASSPGGGETQYF. The CDR3 DNA follows: TGTGCCAGCAGCCCCGGGGGGGGAGAGACCCAGTACTTC. This sequence joins TRBV28 and TRBJ2-5; 8 bases are shared with TRBD2. The junction had 4 bases not matched to a gene; V was cut back by 6 bases and J by 4 bases. The germline V gene encodes CDR1 MDHEN and CDR2 SYDVKM. CDR3 length: 13 amino acids. Full variable domain (remainder filled in from reference TRBV28 and TRBJ2-5): DVKVTQSSRYLVKRTGEKVFLECVQDMDHENMFWYRQDPGLGLRLIYFSYDVKMKEKGDIPEGYSVSREKKERFSLILESASTNQTSMYLCASSPGGGETQYFGPGTRLLVL.